This TCR beta chain emerged from a study of shared clonotypes between healthy human individuals. J gave up 6 bases and V 5 bases, and 14 bases lay outside the gene matches. Germline V gives CDR1 MDHEN, CDR2 SYDVKM. CDR3 size: 17 residues. Findings and caveats of the study: Around 4.9% of naive CD4 clonotypes were shared across several donors.

With regard to this clone: Its antigen is undetermined.

Genomic DNA of each subset was evenly split across several immunoSEQ plates. Repertoires were generated with immunoSEQ multiplex PCR, while TCRdb's copy carries only in-frame clones and drops some. The sample shows about 1.5 million clones, 98% of them seen only once. The receptor comes from a young man in good health. V usage is TRBV28 and J usage is TRBJ2-3; 10 bases match TRBD2. Sequencing was carried out using naive CD4+ T cells sorted from blood. This sample's subset: CD45RA+ positively selected. The CDR3 DNA reads TGTGCCAGCAGTCCGACCCCCGGGACTAGCGCCAGCGATACGCAGTATTTT. Amino acid sequence: CASSPTPGTSASDTQYF.